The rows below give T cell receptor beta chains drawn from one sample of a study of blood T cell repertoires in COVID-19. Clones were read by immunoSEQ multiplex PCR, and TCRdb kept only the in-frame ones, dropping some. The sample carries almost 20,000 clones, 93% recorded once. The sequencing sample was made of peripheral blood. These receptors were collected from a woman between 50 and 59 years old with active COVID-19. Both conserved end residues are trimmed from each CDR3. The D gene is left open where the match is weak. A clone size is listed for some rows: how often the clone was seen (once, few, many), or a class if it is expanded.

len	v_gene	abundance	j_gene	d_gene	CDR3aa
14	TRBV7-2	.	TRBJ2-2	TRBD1	ASSLAGQGYTGELF
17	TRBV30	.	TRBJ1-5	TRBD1	AWSARIWDRDRVAQPQH
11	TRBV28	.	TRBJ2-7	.	VIQRGVSYEQY
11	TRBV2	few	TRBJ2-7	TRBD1	ASRDDRVNEQY
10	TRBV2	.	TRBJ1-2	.	ASSRVRNGYT
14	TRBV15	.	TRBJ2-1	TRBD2	ATSRARLAGVGEQF
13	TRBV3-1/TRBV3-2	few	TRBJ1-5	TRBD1	ASSQDGTAAQPQH
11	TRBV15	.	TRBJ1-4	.	ATSREPGEKLF
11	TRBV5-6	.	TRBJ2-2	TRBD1	ASRQTGSGELF
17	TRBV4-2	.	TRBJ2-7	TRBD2	ASSQEAQGGGRGLNEQY
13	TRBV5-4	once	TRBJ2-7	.	ASSFKPPSSYEQY
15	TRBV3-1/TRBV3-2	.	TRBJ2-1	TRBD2	ASSQDFGGTSGNEQF
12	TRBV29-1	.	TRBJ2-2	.	SVRTLRNTGELF
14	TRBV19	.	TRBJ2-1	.	ASSIGRRSLYNEQF
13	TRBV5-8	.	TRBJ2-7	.	ASSWATENSYEQY
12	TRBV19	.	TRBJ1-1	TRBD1	ASSGGQGTTEAF
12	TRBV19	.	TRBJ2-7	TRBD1	ASTAGTGAYEQY
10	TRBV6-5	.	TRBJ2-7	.	ASSLRGYEQY
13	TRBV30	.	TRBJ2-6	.	AWLQGRSGANVLT
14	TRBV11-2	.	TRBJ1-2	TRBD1	ASSLRTGRTNYGYT
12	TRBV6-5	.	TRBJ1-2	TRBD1	ASGDRTAYNGYT
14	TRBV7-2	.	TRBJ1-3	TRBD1	ASSFDRVGLGNTIY
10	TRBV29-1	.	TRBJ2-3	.	SGCPDTDTQY
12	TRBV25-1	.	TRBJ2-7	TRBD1	ASSEVTGAGEQY
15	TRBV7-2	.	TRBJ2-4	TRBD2	ASSLGMAGVAKNIQY
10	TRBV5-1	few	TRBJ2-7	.	ASSLPGDEQY
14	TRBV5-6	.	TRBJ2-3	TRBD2	ASSPFGLAGKDTQY
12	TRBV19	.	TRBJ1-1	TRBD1	ASSILTGYTEAF
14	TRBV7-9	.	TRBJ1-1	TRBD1	ASSLTGGSRGTEAF
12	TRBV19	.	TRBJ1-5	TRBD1	ASSPGTGNQPQH
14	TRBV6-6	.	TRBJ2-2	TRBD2	ASSSLAVPGTGELF
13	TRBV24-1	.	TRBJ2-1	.	ATSDLRGSYNEQF
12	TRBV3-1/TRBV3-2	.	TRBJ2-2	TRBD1	ASSRTGGTGELF
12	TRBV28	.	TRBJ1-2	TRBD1	ASTGTDLLWGYT
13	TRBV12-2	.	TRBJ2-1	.	ASRLVYSGRVGQF
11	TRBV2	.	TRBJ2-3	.	ASSLDFTDTQY
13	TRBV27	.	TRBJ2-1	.	ASSLAGRPYNEQF